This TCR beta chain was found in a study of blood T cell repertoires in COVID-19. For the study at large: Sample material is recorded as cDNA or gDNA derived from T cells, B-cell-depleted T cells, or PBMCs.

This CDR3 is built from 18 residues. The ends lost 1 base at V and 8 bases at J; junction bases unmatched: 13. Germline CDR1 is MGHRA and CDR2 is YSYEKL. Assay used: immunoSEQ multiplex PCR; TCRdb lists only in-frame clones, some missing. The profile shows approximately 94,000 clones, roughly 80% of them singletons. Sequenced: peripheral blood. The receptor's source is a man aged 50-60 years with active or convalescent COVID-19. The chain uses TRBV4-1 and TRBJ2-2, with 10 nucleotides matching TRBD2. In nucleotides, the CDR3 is TGCGCCAGCAGCCAAGGAGAGGTAGCGGGAGGAGTCGAAGGGGAGCTGTTTTTT. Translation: CASSQGEVAGGVEGELFF.